This T cell receptor beta chain was recovered during a study of molecular identifiers for immune sequencing clone quantification. Naive CD8 T cells were sorted, and the gate applied was CD8+CD4-CCR7+CD45RA+. About this clonotype: Antigen unknown.

It was with previously described methods and listed TCR primers that bulk TCR libraries were made. TCRdb redid the calling of the PCR reads with MiXCR, one entry per CDR3 protein. The table shows about half a million distinct CDR3 sequences, with 20% to 25% occurring only once. General study points: Sizes of clones that are highly expanded could be underestimated (if identical TCR molecules share a barcode).

Unmatched junction bases numbered 3, after V lost 5 bases and J lost 7 bases. CDR3 length: 15 amino acids. The clonotype was recovered from a human donor in good health. Some libraries in this study had Jurkat cell RNA spiked in. The sequenced sample was naive CD8+ T cells from blood, with Jurkat cell RNA spiked in. Subset meaning: FACS-sorted CD8+CD4-CCR7+CD45RA+ naive T cells. The J gene is TRBJ2-1, the V gene TRBV12-3 or TRBV12-4, with 15 bases lining up with TRBD2. CDR3: CASSPGTSGRNEQFF. In DNA form, the CDR3 reads TGTGCCAGCAGTCCTGGGACTAGCGGGAGGAATGAGCAGTTCTTC.